This T cell receptor beta chain originates from a study of regulatory T cells in long-lasting Graves disease. Study-wide points: Whereas new patients shared 800 to 1,000 public clonotypes, persistent patients shared more, at 2,741. Persistent disease preferred TRBV28, TRBJ1-2 and TRBJ2-5. Persistent Graves' cases showed lower TCR diversity than newly diagnosed cases.

To make TCR beta libraries, researchers used iRepertoire HTBI primers and Arm-PCR of CDR3 regions. One entry per CDR3 protein results from TCRdb running MiXCR on the multiplex PCR reads. The table includes over 300,000 distinct CDR3 sequences, around 19% detected once. Trimming took off 0 bases at V and 2 bases at J, with 8 bases between the two ends. The germline CDR1 and CDR2 sequences are GTSNPN and SVGIG (reference sequence). This CDR3 is built from 14 residues. Time point in this sample: persistent/refractory GD, antithyroid drugs over 5 years with positive TRAb. Extracted RNA from PBMCs served as the source of the TCR library. The source of the patients was an endocrinology department in Xi'an, China. This clonotype turned up a few times. Its antigen is not known.

The source was peripheral blood mononuclear cells (PBMCs), collected when the disease was refractory, from a patient treated with antithyroid drugs. The V gene is TRBV30, the J gene TRBJ1-3; D is ambiguous. This sequence originates from a female donor with Graves disease. CDR3 in amino acids: CAWSVERAGNTIYF. CDR3 DNA sequence: TGTGCCTGGAGTGTGGAACGAGCTGGAAACACCATATATTTT.